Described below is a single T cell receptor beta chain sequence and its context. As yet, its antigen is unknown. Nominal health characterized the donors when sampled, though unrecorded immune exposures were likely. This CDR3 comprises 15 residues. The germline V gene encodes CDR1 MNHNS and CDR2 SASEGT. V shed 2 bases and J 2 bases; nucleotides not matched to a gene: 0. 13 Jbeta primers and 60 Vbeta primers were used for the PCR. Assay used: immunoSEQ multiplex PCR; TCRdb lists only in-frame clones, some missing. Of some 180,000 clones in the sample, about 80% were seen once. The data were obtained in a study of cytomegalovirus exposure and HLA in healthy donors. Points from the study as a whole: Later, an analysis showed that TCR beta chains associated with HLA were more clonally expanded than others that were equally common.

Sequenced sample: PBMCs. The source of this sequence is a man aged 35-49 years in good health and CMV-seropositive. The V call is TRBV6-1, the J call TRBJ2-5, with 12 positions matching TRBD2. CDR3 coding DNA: TGTGCCAGCAGTGAACTAGCGGGGGGGCAAGAGACCCAGTACTTC. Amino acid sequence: CASSELAGGQETQYF.